The 27 T cell receptor beta chains reported below all come from one sample, sequenced in a study of early T cells in non-severe SARS-CoV-2 infection. TCRdb re-called the 5' RACE reads with MiXCR, one entry per CDR3 protein. The sample gives some 64,000 distinct CDR3 sequences, 10% of which show up once; roughly a sixth is in the top ten. Sequencing was performed on whole blood, taken at baseline. Receptor source: an adult who was a healthcare worker with PCR-confirmed SARS-CoV-2 infection or an uninfected control (not recorded which).

In this sample, this clonotype turned up many times. This chain's CDR3 is CASRTSTDTQYF. The DNA for the CDR3 is TGTGCCAGCAGGACTAGCACAGATACGCAGTATTTT. This sequence joins TRBV28 and TRBJ2-3; D gene ambiguous. CDR1 MDHEN and CDR2 SYDVKM come from the germline V gene. CDR3 length equals 12 residues. Trimming took off 6 bases at V and 0 bases at J, with 4 bases between the two ends.

This clonotype was picked up a small number of times. This rearrangement joins TRBV27 to TRBJ2-7, with D possibly TRBD1 on 6 matching bases. Germline assignment: CDR1 MNHEY and CDR2 SMNVEV (reference sequence). The CDR3 runs to 13 residues. The V end was cut by 6 bases, the J end by 6 bases, with 15 bases between. The CDR3: CASRPQGVSEQYF. The CDR3 DNA follows: TGTGCCAGCAGACCACAGGGAGTATCCGAGCAGTACTTC.

The rearrangement uses TRBV7-9 and TRBJ2-7, with D possibly being TRBD2 (5 bases). Looked up from germline, CDR1 is SEHNR and CDR2 is FQNEAQ (reference sequence). This CDR3 is built from 12 residues. V lost 6 bases and J lost 3, with 9 bases in between. The CDR3 DNA follows: TGTGCCAGCAGTAAGAGGGACTACGAGCAGTACTTC. It encodes CASSKRDYEQYF.

V usage is TRBV29-1 and J usage is TRBJ2-5; 8 bases fit TRBD1. The CDR3 length is 15 residues. V shed 7 bases, J shed 2 bases, and the junction held 12 bases outside the gene matches. Germline V gene data show CDR1 as SQVTM and CDR2 as ANQGSEA. CDR3 in DNA: TGCAGCGCGCTCGCCGGGACAGGCCCACAAGAGACCCAGTACTTC. As protein: CSALAGTGPQETQYF.

This clonotype appeared many times. This chain links TRBV12-5 with TRBJ2-6; either TRBD1 or TRBD2 may supply D (5 bases each). The CDR3 runs to 17 residues. The germline V gene encodes CDR1 LGHNT and CDR2 FRNRAP. Trimming shortened V by 2 bases and J by 4 bases, and 15 bases separated the two germline ends. CDR3 protein: CASGLMNRGPGANVLTF. DNA for the CDR3: TGTGCTAGTGGTTTGATGAACCGGGGACCGGGGGCCAACGTCCTGACTTTC.

This clonotype was seen repeatedly, ten times or more. The rearrangement joins TRBV29-1 to TRBJ2-7, with TRBD2 matching over 9 bases. The germline V gene encodes CDR1 SQVTM and CDR2 ANQGSEA. After removal of 5 bases from V and 7 bases from J, the junction contained 6 bases not matched to a gene. The CDR3 loop spans 12 amino acids. In nucleotides, the CDR3 is TGCAGCGTTATAGCGGGAGTTGAGGAGCAGTACTTC. Translation: CSVIAGVEEQYF.

This clonotype was detected many times. The genes are TRBV5-1 and TRBJ2-2, with D perhaps matching TRBD1 (6 bases). CDR3 length: 14 residues. Germline lookup yields CDR1 SGHRS and CDR2 YFSETQ. Deletions cut 3 bases from V and 4 bases from J, with 10 bases between. The CDR3 DNA is TGCGCCAGCAGCTGGACAGTCGGCACCGGGGAGCTGTTTTTT. Translated: CASSWTVGTGELFF.

This clonotype came up many times. The chain recombines TRBV29-1 with TRBJ1-2; 8 bases line up with TRBD1. Unmatched junction bases numbered 9, after V lost 5 bases and J lost 7 bases. This CDR3 comprises 13 residues. The germline V gene has CDR1 SQVTM and CDR2 ANQGSEA. Here the CDR3 DNA reads TGCAGCGTTATCGACAGGGGTTCCTCTGGCTACACCTTC. It codes for CSVIDRGSSGYTF.

The chain is built from TRBV2 and TRBJ2-5, with D unclear. The germline gives CDR1 SNHLY, CDR2 FYNNEI. The CDR3 is 12 amino acids. The V and J ends lost 7 bases and 4 bases respectively, with 10 bases between them. The CDR3 nucleotides are TGTGCCAGCAAAGAAGTTGGAGAGACCCAGTACTTC. Its translation: CASKEVGETQYF.

This clonotype was counted at least ten times. V usage is TRBV7-9 and J usage is TRBJ2-7; 10 nucleotides agree with TRBD1. The CDR3 has 14 amino acids. J gave up 8 bases and V 5 bases, and 9 bases lay outside the gene matches. The germline gives CDR1 SEHNR, CDR2 FQNEAQ (reference sequence). CDR3 sequence: CASSEGQGTQKQYF. CDR3 DNA sequence: TGTGCCAGCAGCGAGGGACAGGGGACGCAAAAGCAGTACTTC.

This chain uses TRBV9 with TRBJ2-6, with D perhaps TRBD2 (5 bases). The CDR3 loop spans 16 amino acids. CDR1 is SGDLS, CDR2 YYNGEE, per germline. Trimming shortened V by 0 bases and J by 4 bases, and 11 bases separated the two germline ends. The CDR3 loop is CASSVGGHAGANVLTF. CDR3 in DNA: TGTGCCAGCAGCGTAGGAGGGCACGCCGGGGCCAACGTCCTGACTTTC.

The chain is built from TRBV11-2 and TRBJ2-1; 12 bases map to TRBD2. The V gene end was trimmed by 7 bases and the J gene end by 9 bases; junction bases not matched to a gene: 16. This CDR3 comprises 17 residues. CDR1 is SGHAT, CDR2 FQNNGV, per germline. CDR3 bases: TGTGCCAGCACCAGGGGGGACCTAGCGGGAGGGCCAGGTGAGCAGTTCTTC. It codes for CASTRGDLAGGPGEQFF.

This clonotype has ten or more counts. The chain has TRBV30 and TRBJ1-2; D is undetermined. The CDR3 consists of 13 residues. CDR1 and CDR2 from the germline V gene are GTSNPN and SVGIG (reference sequence). V was cut by 3 bases and J by 8 bases, with 16 bases left in between. The CDR3 nucleotides are TGTGCCTGGAGGATCATAGCGGAACGGGGCTACACCTTC. It encodes CAWRIIAERGYTF. The full variable domain, completed using reference TRBV30 and TRBJ1-2, is SQTIHQWPATLVQPVGSPLSLECTVEGTSNPNLYWYRQAAGRGLQLLFYSVGIGQISSEVPQNLSASRPQDRQFILSSKKLLLSDSGFYLCAWRIIAERGYTFGSGTRLTVV.

Regarding this clonotype: The junction and the germline gene differ at one end; a read error may be behind it. This chain joins TRBV29-1 and TRBJ2-6; 9 nucleotides match TRBD1. This CDR3 is built from 16 residues. CDR1 SQVTM and CDR2 ANQGSEA come from the germline V gene. The CDR3 loop is CSVQTLQGAGANVLIF. The CDR3 DNA follows: TGCAGCGTGCAAACCCTACAGGGGGCTGGGGCCAACGTCCTGATTTTC.

This clonotype was recorded many times. The V gene is TRBV4-2, the J gene TRBJ2-2; 10 bases match TRBD2. CDR1 and CDR2 (germline): LGHNA, YNFKEQ. The CDR3 is 19 residues long. The J segment lost 6 bases and the V segment lost 3 bases, leaving 16 bases of the junction unmatched. For the CDR3, the DNA is TGTGCCAGCAGCCAGATCTCGGCACTAGCGGGACTCCTCGCCGGGGAGCTGTTTTTT. It yields the protein CASSQISALAGLLAGELFF.

The V gene is TRBV25-1, the J gene TRBJ2-5; no definite D call. This CDR3 contains 10 residues. The ends were cut back, 8 bases at V and 3 bases at J, with 4 bases in the middle. Germline CDR1 MGHDK, CDR2 SYGVNS. This CDR3 reads CASLKETQYF. CDR3 DNA: TGTGCCAGCTTAAAAGAGACCCAGTACTTC. Complete variable domain (other parts from reference TRBV25-1 and TRBJ2-5): EADIYQTPRYLVIGTGKKITLECSQTMGHDKMYWYQQDPGMELHLIHYSYGVNSTEKGDLSSESTVSRIRTEHFPLTLESARPSHTSQYLCASLKETQYFGPGTRLLVL.

This clonotype was detected ten times or more. The rearrangement links TRBV28 to TRBJ2-3, with 7 bases identical to TRBD1. From germline, CDR1 is MDHEN and CDR2 SYDVKM. The CDR3 has 15 residues. After removal of 7 bases from V and 5 bases from J, the junction contained 12 bases not matched to a gene. For the CDR3, the DNA is TGTGCCAGCATCAAGGGCGGGCAGGGGGAAGATACGCAGTATTTT. Translating gives CASIKGGQGEDTQYF.

This clonotype was counted at least ten times. The chain uses TRBV28 and TRBJ2-1; 7 nucleotides line up with TRBD1. Germline values: CDR1 MDHEN, CDR2 SYDVKM. J lost 5 bases, V lost 3 bases, and 4 bases had no gene match. This CDR3 has 14 residues. Here the CDR3 reads CASSLRGQHNEQFF. The CDR3 DNA sequence: TGTGCCAGCAGTTTGAGGGGACAGCACAATGAGCAGTTCTTC.

The table lists this clonotype with many counts. The CDR3 protein is CSARSRLSYNEQFF. In DNA form, the CDR3 reads TGCAGTGCTAGATCTAGACTCTCCTACAATGAGCAGTTCTTC. The chain recombines TRBV20-1 with TRBJ2-1; D remains unclear. This CDR3 is 14 amino acids long. Deletions cut 2 bases from V and 0 bases from J, with 8 bases between. Germline V lookup: CDR1 DFQATT, CDR2 SNEGSKA (reference sequence).

This clonotype has just a few counts. The chain uses TRBV4-2 and TRBJ2-2, with 7 nucleotides matching TRBD2. Germline CDR1 and CDR2: LGHNA and YNFKEQ. V gave up 4 bases and J gave up 1 base; unmatched junction bases: 3. The CDR3 runs 15 residues. As DNA, the CDR3 is TGTGCCAGCAGCCCCGGCGGGAGGAACACCGGGGAGCTGTTTTTT. This sequence encodes CASSPGGRNTGELFF.

The sample holds many counts of this clonotype. In DNA, the CDR3 is TGCAGTGGCAGTTCCCAAGAGACCCAGTACTTC. Protein sequence: CSGSSQETQYF. The chain uses TRBV20-1 and TRBJ2-5; D remains ambiguous. This CDR3 contains 11 residues. Germline values: CDR1 DFQATT, CDR2 SNEGSKA (reference sequence). Trimming removed 7 bases at V and 1 base at J, with 7 bases between.

The CDR3 spells CASSRTPGQGSGNTIYF. For the CDR3, the DNA is TGCGCCAGCAGCCGAACCCCGGGACAGGGGTCCGGAAACACCATATATTTT. J is TRBJ1-3 and V is TRBV4-3, with 10 bases identical to TRBD1. The CDR3 length is 17 residues. J lost 4 bases, V lost 4 bases, and 10 bases had no gene match. Germline CDR1 and CDR2: LGHNA and YSLEER.

The chain links TRBV2 to TRBJ1-1; D perhaps matches TRBD1 (5 bases). V shed 3 bases and J shed 0 bases, with 14 bases lying between them. Germline CDR1 and CDR2: SNHLY and FYNNEI. The CDR3 is made up of 16 amino acids. Here the CDR3 reads CASSENGGVMNTEAFF. The CDR3 DNA follows: TGTGCCAGCAGTGAGAATGGGGGAGTGATGAACACTGAAGCTTTCTTT.

This clonotype was recorded at least ten times. This chain joins TRBV6-5 and TRBJ2-3; 10 nucleotides agree with TRBD2. Germline CDR1 is MNHEY and CDR2 is SVGAGI. The trim removed 10 bases at V and 6 bases at J, leaving 7 bases unmatched. CDR3 length equals 13 residues. In DNA form, the CDR3 reads TGTGCCACCCAGCGGGAGGGCGGTGATACGCAGTATTTT. Protein sequence: CATQREGGDTQYF.

This clonotype was seen just once. The rearrangement joins TRBV9 to TRBJ1-1; no clear D. The CDR3 runs to 14 residues. The germline gives CDR1 SGDLS, CDR2 YYNGEE. Trimming removed 0 bases from V and 5 bases from J, with 11 bases in between. The CDR3: CASSVDPGRTEAFF. The CDR3 nucleotides are TGTGCCAGCAGCGTAGATCCAGGACGGACTGAAGCTTTCTTT.

This chain connects TRBV6-5 to TRBJ2-4; 9 bases are shared with TRBD1. The CDR3 has 19 amino acids. The junction had 11 bases not matched to a gene; V was cut back by 2 bases and J by 0 bases. The V gene's germline CDR1 is MNHEY and CDR2 SVGAGI. As DNA, the CDR3 is TGTGCCAGCAGTTACCGCTCGGGACAGGGCGAATTAGCCAAAAACATTCAGTACTTC. As protein: CASSYRSGQGELAKNIQYF.

This clonotype came up many times. The chain carries TRBV4-2 and TRBJ1-2; D unresolved. V lost 1 base, J lost 4 bases, and 10 bases lay in between. In germline, CDR1 is LGHNA, CDR2 YNFKEQ. The CDR3 consists of 14 residues. The CDR3 loop reads CASSQGLRFYGYTF. DNA of the CDR3: TGTGCCAGCAGCCAAGGTCTCAGATTCTATGGCTACACCTTC.